Each of the 22 T cell receptor beta chains below was sequenced from the same sample in a study of blood T cell repertoires in COVID-19. Only in-frame clones appear in the TCRdb table, and some are missing; sequencing was by immunoSEQ multiplex PCR. In the table there are over 100,000 clones, 88% of which are singletons. The sequenced sample consisted of peripheral blood. These TCRs come from a man in his fifties or sixties with acute or convalescent COVID-19.

The V and J genes are TRBV5-4 and TRBJ1-1, with D perhaps matching TRBD1 (6 bases). The CDR3 consists of 18 residues. Trimming took 4 bases from V and 8 from J, leaving 30 bases between them. From germline, CDR1 is SGHNT and CDR2 YYREEE (reference sequence). The CDR3 DNA follows: TGTGCCAGCAGCAGTAGACAGGAGCCAAAAGTCCCCACTTGGGAAGCTTTCTTT. This codes for CASSSRQEPKVPTWEAFF. The full variable domain, its missing parts supplied by reference TRBV5-4 and TRBJ1-1, is ETGVTQSPTHLIKTRGQQVTLRCSSQSGHNTVSWYQQALGQGPQFIFQYYREEENGRGNFPPRFSGLQFPNYSSELNVNALELDDSALYLCASSSRQEPKVPTWEAFFGQGTRLTVV.

The V gene is TRBV28, the J gene TRBJ1-1; D is ambiguous. The V end lost 8 bases, the J end lost 4 bases, and 14 bases lay between the germline ends. This CDR3 has 13 residues. Germline-derived CDR1 and CDR2 are MDHEN and SYDVKM. CDR3: CASEKAVGTEAFF. CDR3 nucleotides: TGTGCCAGCGAGAAGGCGGTCGGCACTGAAGCTTTCTTT.

The chain couples TRBV21-1 to TRBJ1-6; the tabulated D call, TRBD1, remains unverified against the DNA. TRBV21-1 corresponds to a pseudogene. The CDR3 sequence is 15 residues long. CDR3 DNA sequence: TGTGCCAGCAGCAAAGGGGACAGGTTTAATTCACCCCTCCACTTT. It yields the protein CASSKGDRFNSPLHF.

The table lists this clone with a few counts. The genes are TRBV28 and TRBJ1-2; TRBD1 aligns across 7 bases. V trimming: 7 bases; J trimming: 3 bases; junction bases outside the gene matches: 5. Germline assignment: CDR1 MDHEN and CDR2 SYDVKM. The CDR3 loop spans 13 amino acids. DNA of the CDR3: TGTGCCAGCATCGGAGGACAGGACTATGGCTACACCTTC. Protein sequence: CASIGGQDYGYTF.

This clone came up once. V gene TRBV5-5 combines with J gene TRBJ1-5; 7 bases agree with TRBD1. Looked up from germline, CDR1 is SGHKS and CDR2 is YYEKEE (reference sequence). This CDR3 region has 13 residues. The junction had 4 bases not matched to a gene; V was cut back by 2 bases and J by 8 bases. CDR3 in amino acids: CASSLGGWEPQHF. The CDR3 nucleotides read TGTGCCAGCAGCTTAGGGGGCTGGGAGCCCCAGCATTTT.

V usage is TRBV4-1 and J usage is TRBJ1-2; 7 positions match TRBD1. Germline V gene data show CDR1 as MGHRA and CDR2 as YSYEKL. V was clipped by 3 bases and J by 4 bases; unmatched bases: 8. The CDR3 length is 15 residues. The DNA of the CDR3 is TGCGCCAGCAGCCACCCCCGACAGGGCGGCTATGGCTACACCTTC. Translating gives CASSHPRQGGYGYTF.

The chain recombines TRBV11-2 with TRBJ2-7, with D possibly being TRBD2 (6 bases). The length of the CDR3 is 13 residues. Germline V gene lookup returns CDR1 SGHAT and CDR2 FQNNGV. The V end was cut by 3 bases, the J end by 1 base, with 7 bases between. The CDR3 reads CASSLRESYEQYF. DNA for the CDR3: TGTGCCAGCAGCTTGCGGGAATCCTACGAGCAGTACTTC.

This chain links TRBV5-1 with TRBJ2-7; no definite D call. Germline V lookup: CDR1 SGHRS, CDR2 YFSETQ. CDR3 size: 18 residues. Trimming took off 0 bases at V and 5 bases at J, with 24 bases between the two ends. CDR3 in amino acids: CASSLDPRQTRRMDEQYF. The CDR3, as DNA: TGCGCCAGCAGCTTGGACCCTCGGCAGACCCGGCGGATGGACGAGCAGTACTTC.

This chain connects TRBV7-9 to TRBJ1-2, with D possibly TRBD1 on 6 matching bases. Per the germline V gene, CDR1 is SEHNR and CDR2 is FQNEAQ (reference sequence). Trimming left V 3 bases short and J 6 bases short, with 17 bases between. This CDR3 comprises 15 residues. CDR3 DNA: TGTGCCAGCAGCTTTCGACAGGCCGCTCGGGATGGCTACACCTTC. Its translation: CASSFRQAARDGYTF.

The gene calls are TRBV5-1 and TRBJ2-1; TRBD2 agrees at 13 bases. With V trimmed by 8 bases and J by 5 bases, 10 bases remained unmatched. The CDR3 length is 16 residues. The germline V gene encodes CDR1 SGHRS and CDR2 YFSETQ. The CDR3 loop reads CASNRGTSGAHNEQFF. CDR3 coding DNA: TGCGCCAGTAACCGCGGGACTAGCGGGGCCCACAATGAGCAGTTCTTC.

The CDR3 sequence is CASSPHGNLYSGNTIYF. DNA of the CDR3: TGTGCCAGCAGTCCCCACGGGAACCTCTACTCTGGAAACACCATATATTTT. V is TRBV28 and J is TRBJ1-3; no clear D. The germline V and J ends were trimmed by 5 bases and 0 bases, with 17 bases remaining between them. Per the germline V gene, CDR1 is MDHEN and CDR2 is SYDVKM. This CDR3 contains 17 residues.

This chain links TRBV7-2 with TRBJ1-5, with a possible D match to TRBD1 (6 bases). The ends were cut back, 5 bases at V and 3 bases at J, with 8 bases in the middle. Germline V gene data show CDR1 as SGHTA and CDR2 as FQGNSA. The CDR3 loop spans 13 amino acids. The DNA of the CDR3 is TGTGCCAGCAGCCGGGACATCAATCAGCCCCAGCATTTT. Amino acid sequence: CASSRDINQPQHF.

The chain is built from TRBV19 and TRBJ1-4; no reliable D call. The CDR3 is made up of 14 amino acids. V was shortened by 3 bases and J by 6 bases, with 11 bases between the two germline ends. Per the germline V gene, CDR1 is LNHDA and CDR2 is SQIVND (reference sequence). CDR3 loop: CASSIGTIYEKLFF. CDR3 bases: TGTGCCAGTAGTATTGGAACTATCTATGAAAAACTGTTTTTT.

The V and J genes are TRBV5-1 and TRBJ1-2, with 11 bases matching TRBD1. Germline V gene lookup returns CDR1 SGHRS and CDR2 YFSETQ. This CDR3 contains 16 residues. After removal of 5 bases from V and 1 base from J, the junction contained 7 bases not matched to a gene. The chain's CDR3 is CASRSTGTGGNYGYTF. The CDR3 DNA is TGCGCCAGCAGGTCTACCGGGACAGGGGGTAACTATGGCTACACCTTC.

The V and J genes are TRBV27 and TRBJ2-4; D is possibly TRBD2 (5 bases). The V end was cut by 4 bases, the J end by 7 bases, with 11 bases between. Germline CDR1 reads MNHEY; CDR2 reads SMNVEV (reference sequence). The CDR3 sequence is 13 residues long. CDR3 in amino acids: CASSSGGGNIQYF. The CDR3 DNA reads as TGTGCCAGCAGTTCTGGCGGAGGTAACATTCAGTACTTC.

This chain connects TRBV5-4 to TRBJ2-1, with 7 bases aligning to TRBD2. This CDR3 has 17 residues. The germline V gene encodes CDR1 SGHNT and CDR2 YYREEE (reference sequence). Unmatched junction bases numbered 16, after V lost 4 bases and J lost 6 bases. The CDR3 region has the DNA TGTGCCAGCAGCCCCGATCCGTACAGCGGGACCGTCAATGAGCAGTTCTTC. This codes for CASSPDPYSGTVNEQFF. Full variable domain (missing parts from reference TRBV5-4 and TRBJ2-1): ETGVTQSPTHLIKTRGQQVTLRCSSQSGHNTVSWYQQALGQGPQFIFQYYREEENGRGNFPPRFSGLQFPNYSSELNVNALELDDSALYLCASSPDPYSGTVNEQFFGPGTRLTVL.

This clone appeared once. The chain joins TRBV25-1 to TRBJ1-1, with unresolved D. Germline CDR1 and CDR2: MGHDK and SYGVNS. This CDR3 comprises 14 residues. Trimming pared 0 bases from V and 4 bases from J, leaving 9 bases between. In DNA, the CDR3 is TGTGCCAGCAGTGAATACGGAGGACTCACTGAAGCTTTCTTT. Translated: CASSEYGGLTEAFF.

The chain is built from TRBV3-1 (or the pseudogene TRBV3-2) and TRBJ1-2, with TRBD1 as a possible D gene (5 bases). The CDR3 length is 12 residues. The germline CDR1 and CDR2 sequences are LGHDT and YNNKEL (reference sequence). Trimming shortened V by 4 bases and J by 8 bases, and 11 bases separated the two germline ends. CDR3 residues: CASSPGPGGYTF. The CDR3 DNA follows: TGTGCCAGCAGCCCTGGGCCAGGGGGCTACACCTTC.

This rearrangement joins TRBV5-1 to TRBJ2-3; D is perhaps TRBD2 (7 bases). Germline V gives CDR1 SGHRS, CDR2 YFSETQ. Trimming stripped 0 bases from V and 3 bases from J, with 17 bases between. The CDR3 contains 17 residues. The CDR3 region is CASSLGNGGRPTDTQYF. CDR3 in DNA: TGCGCCAGCAGCTTGGGAAACGGGGGGCGCCCTACAGATACGCAGTATTTT.

This sequence joins TRBV4-1 and TRBJ1-3; no definite D call. Deletions cut 0 bases from V and 1 base from J, with 16 bases between. This CDR3 region has 18 residues. Germline-derived CDR1 and CDR2 are MGHRA and YSYEKL. The CDR3 DNA follows: TGCGCCAGCAGCCAAGATCCCGGTACCGGTATTTCTGGAAACACCATATATTTT. Its translation is CASSQDPGTGISGNTIYF.

V gene TRBV5-1 combines with J gene TRBJ1-1; the match to TRBD1 covers 8 bases. The CDR3 covers 15 residues. CDR1 is SGHRS, CDR2 YFSETQ, per germline. Losses at the gene ends were 2 bases for V and 5 bases for J; bases not matched to a gene: 8. Here the CDR3 DNA reads TGCGCCAGCAGCTTTCTAGGACAGGGTGGGACTGAAGCTTTCTTT. This sequence encodes CASSFLGQGGTEAFF.

This clone has only one observation. The J gene is TRBJ1-2, the V gene TRBV4-1; TRBD1 aligns across 10 bases. In germline, CDR1 is MGHRA, CDR2 YSYEKL. The CDR3 covers 15 residues. Trimming took 2 bases from V and 7 from J; bases not matched to a gene: 7. DNA for the CDR3: TGCGCCAGCAGCCAACCGGGACAGGGGAGAGGTGGCTACACCTTC. Protein sequence: CASSQPGQGRGGYTF.